One and the same sample provided the 21 T cell receptor beta chains below, sequenced in a study of OX40 agonist ivuxolimab in advanced cancers. Repertoires were generated with immunoSEQ multiplex PCR, while TCRdb's copy carries only in-frame clones and drops some. The sample lists roughly 81,000 clones, 70% to 90% occurring once. The sequencing used CD4+ or CD8+ T cells sorted from blood, collected in a trial of the OX40 agonist ivuxolimab. These receptors came from an adult with an advanced solid tumor such as melanoma, head and neck, liver or kidney cancer.

V gene TRBV6-6 combines with J gene TRBJ1-2; D gene ambiguous. The CDR3 sequence is 12 residues long. CDR1 is MNHNY, CDR2 SVGAGI, per germline (reference sequence). The V end lost 5 bases, the J end lost 8 bases, and 12 bases lay between the germline ends. CDR3 sequence reads: CASSTRLGGYTF. The CDR3 DNA reads TGTGCCAGCAGTACCAGACTCGGGGGCTACACCTTC.

The chain employs TRBV5-8 and TRBJ2-1, with 7 nucleotides matching TRBD1. This CDR3 is built from 19 residues. Unmatched junction bases numbered 14, after V lost 2 bases and J lost 0 bases. Germline V lookup: CDR1 SGHTS, CDR2 YDEGEE. CDR3 amino acids: CASSFPSDRALHSYNEQFF. DNA of the CDR3: TGTGCCAGCAGCTTCCCCTCCGACAGGGCCCTTCACTCCTACAATGAGCAGTTCTTC.

This clone appeared a single time. The chain uses TRBV7-6 and TRBJ2-7; either TRBD1 or TRBD2 may fit D (6 bases each). V lost 1 base, J lost 3 bases, and 10 bases lay in between. Germline-derived CDR1 and CDR2 are SGHVS and FNYEAQ. This CDR3 region has 14 residues. Here the CDR3 reads CASSLGQDYYEQYF. CDR3 DNA sequence: TGTGCCAGCAGCTTAGGACAGGACTACTACGAGCAGTACTTC. Full variable domain (missing parts from reference TRBV7-6 and TRBJ2-7): GAGVSQSPRYKVTKRGQDVALRCDPISGHVSLYWYRQALGQGPEFLTYFNYEAQQDKSGLPNDRFSAERPEGSISTLTIQRTEQRDSAMYRCASSLGQDYYEQYFGPGTRLTVT.

The V gene is TRBV6-5, the J gene TRBJ1-2, with TRBD1 identical over 7 bases. The germline CDR1 and CDR2 sequences are MNHEY and SVGAGI. The V segment lost 2 bases and the J segment 5 bases; nucleotides outside the gene matches: 8. The CDR3 covers 15 residues. Here the CDR3 reads CASSYQGTDFYGYTF. The DNA for the CDR3 is TGTGCCAGCAGTTACCAGGGGACAGACTTTTATGGCTACACCTTC.

This rearrangement joins TRBV5-1 to TRBJ2-1, with a possible D match to TRBD2 (5 bases). Looked up from germline, CDR1 is SGHRS and CDR2 is YFSETQ. CDR3 length equals 14 residues. V lost 0 bases, J lost 7 bases, and 11 bases lay in between. DNA of the CDR3: TGCGCCAGCAGCTTGGGCGACGGCGGGAATGAGCAGTTCTTC. Its translation: CASSLGDGGNEQFF.

This chain uses TRBV4-3 with TRBJ1-2, with TRBD1 as a possible D gene (6 bases). CDR3 length: 15 amino acids. Deletions cut 4 bases from V and 1 base from J, with 13 bases between. From germline, CDR1 is LGHNA and CDR2 YSLEER. The CDR3 loop reads CASSPGGRDNYGYTF. CDR3 sequence (DNA): TGCGCCAGCAGCCCCGGGGGCCGGGATAACTATGGCTACACCTTC.

Comments on this clone: Since the CDR3 does not end with the conserved phenylalanine or tryptophan, this likely comes from a read error. The chain is built from TRBV11-2 and TRBJ2-7; 9 bases line up with TRBD2. The CDR3 runs to 15 residues. Germline-derived CDR1 and CDR2 are SGHAT and FQNNGV. With 3 bases clipped from V and 5 bases from J, the junction kept 8 bases outside the gene matches. The CDR3 region is CASSLSGLAVNEQYS. In DNA form, the CDR3 reads TGTGCCAGCAGCTTGTCGGGACTAGCAGTCAACGAGCAGTACTCC.

This chain uses TRBV19 with TRBJ1-5, with D hard to call. This CDR3 spans 14 amino acids. Germline V gene sequence: CDR1 LNHDA, CDR2 SQIVND (reference sequence). V was trimmed by 5 bases and J by 7 bases, leaving 15 bases between them. This CDR3 is CASSSRQVEQPQHF. Here the CDR3 DNA reads TGTGCCAGTAGTTCCCGACAAGTCGAACAGCCCCAGCATTTT.

V gene TRBV4-1 combines with J gene TRBJ1-1; 7 nucleotides match TRBD1. The length of the CDR3 is 15 residues. The germline CDR1 and CDR2 sequences are MGHRA and YSYEKL. The J segment lost 2 bases and the V segment lost 6 bases, leaving 9 bases of the junction unmatched. The CDR3 sequence: CASSLVTGPNTEAFF. The CDR3 DNA is TGCGCCAGCAGTCTGGTGACAGGGCCTAACACTGAAGCTTTCTTT.

In this sample, this clone turned up a few times. Different DNA sequences within this sample yield the same CDR3. The chain is built from TRBV11-1 and TRBJ2-3; no reliable D call. V lost 0 bases to trimming and J lost 1 base, with 5 bases between them. This CDR3 is built from 14 residues. Germline V gives CDR1 SGHAT, CDR2 FQDESV (reference sequence). The CDR3 loop reads CASSLAQGTDTQYF. DNA for the CDR3: TGTGCCAGCAGCTTAGCGCAGGGCACAGATACGCAGTATTTT. Filled out from reference TRBV11-1 and TRBJ2-3, the complete variable domain reads EAEVAQSPRYKITEKSQAVAFWCDPISGHATLYWYRQILGQGPELLVQFQDESVVDDSQLPKDRFSAERLKGVDSTLKIQPAELGDSAMYLCASSLAQGTDTQYFGPGTRLTVL.

The chain joins TRBV4-2 to TRBJ2-7; 14 nucleotides align to TRBD2. The CDR3 has 19 amino acids. The germline V gene encodes CDR1 LGHNA and CDR2 YNFKEQ. V lost 1 base and J lost 5; bases outside the gene matches: 13. CDR3 nucleotides: TGTGCCAGCAGCCAAGTGGGACTAGCGGGAGTTGGGGGTCTGGACGAGCAGTACTTC. It codes for CASSQVGLAGVGGLDEQYF.

The rearrangement links TRBV19 to TRBJ2-2; 14 nucleotides match TRBD2. This CDR3 is 15 amino acids long. V was pared by 2 bases and J by 13 bases, with 6 bases of the junction left unmatched. The germline V gene has CDR1 LNHDA and CDR2 SQIVND (reference sequence). The CDR3 protein is CASSITGTSGGALFF. The CDR3 DNA is TGTGCCAGTAGTATAACCGGGACTAGCGGGGGAGCGCTGTTTTTT.

Here the CDR3 reads CASSFSGGDTQYF. CDR3 in DNA: TGTGCCAGCAGCTTTTCTGGGGGCGATACGCAGTATTTT. This sequence joins TRBV5-4 and TRBJ2-3, with D possibly being TRBD1 (6 bases). V dropped 2 bases and J dropped 6 bases, with 10 bases sitting between them. Germline V gene data show CDR1 as SGHNT and CDR2 as YYREEE (reference sequence). The CDR3 consists of 13 residues. Complete variable domain (other parts from reference TRBV5-4 and TRBJ2-3): ETGVTQSPTHLIKTRGQQVTLRCSSQSGHNTVSWYQQALGQGPQFIFQYYREEENGRGNFPPRFSGLQFPNYSSELNVNALELDDSALYLCASSFSGGDTQYFGPGTRLTVL.

The rearrangement joins TRBV4-2 to TRBJ1-1; TRBD1 aligns across 7 bases. The J segment lost 10 bases and the V segment lost 2 bases, leaving 7 bases of the junction unmatched. From germline, CDR1 is LGHNA and CDR2 YNFKEQ. This CDR3 region has 13 residues. DNA for the CDR3: TGTGCCAGCAGCCAACCCACAGGGGAGGGAGCTTTCTTT. This sequence encodes CASSQPTGEGAFF.

V gene TRBV15 combines with J gene TRBJ2-3; 7 nucleotides match TRBD1. The CDR3 contains 14 residues. Looked up from germline, CDR1 is LNHNV and CDR2 is YYDKDF (reference sequence). The trim removed 3 bases at V and 0 bases at J, leaving 0 bases unmatched. The CDR3 nucleotides read TGTGCCACCAGCAGGGGACAGAGCACAGATACGCAGTATTTT. It is translated as CATSRGQSTDTQYF.

The CDR3 sequence is CASEGSRGVSGNTIYF. Here the CDR3 DNA reads TGTGCCAGCGAAGGGTCAAGGGGGGTCTCTGGAAACACCATATATTTT. The chain links TRBV2 to TRBJ1-3, with a tentative D call TRBD1 (6 bases). The CDR3 is 16 residues long. Trimming removed 8 bases at V and 0 bases at J, with 17 bases between. Germline V lookup: CDR1 SNHLY, CDR2 FYNNEI. Supplemented by reference TRBV2 and TRBJ1-3, the full variable domain reads EPEVTQTPSHQVTQMGQEVILRCVPISNHLYFYWYRQILGQKVEFLVSFYNNEISEKSEIFDDQFSVERPDGSNFTLKIRSTKLEDSAMYFCASEGSRGVSGNTIYFGEGSWLTVV.

The rearrangement links TRBV11-2 to TRBJ1-2; 9 nucleotides agree with TRBD1. The J segment lost 6 bases and the V segment lost 1 base, leaving 6 bases of the junction unmatched. Looked up from germline, CDR1 is SGHAT and CDR2 is FQNNGV. The CDR3 extends over 15 amino acids. For the CDR3, the DNA is TGTGCCAGCAGCTTAGCATTGGACAGGGGAAATGGCTACACCTTC. Its translation: CASSLALDRGNGYTF.

This chain uses TRBV5-1 with TRBJ1-2; TRBD1 aligns across 7 bases. V was clipped by 0 bases and J by 6 bases; unmatched bases: 11. Germline assignment: CDR1 SGHRS and CDR2 YFSETQ. The CDR3 runs 16 residues. CDR3 sequence: CASSLGWLLGGDGYTF. The CDR3 region has the DNA TGCGCCAGCAGCTTGGGTTGGCTATTAGGGGGCGATGGCTACACCTTC.

The rearrangement uses TRBV28 and TRBJ1-5, with 7 bases matching TRBD1. This CDR3 is 15 amino acids long. Germline CDR1 MDHEN, CDR2 SYDVKM. Losses at the gene ends were 7 bases for V and 2 bases for J; bases not matched to a gene: 8. The chain's CDR3 is CASTPGTVGNQPQHF. In nucleotides, the CDR3 is TGTGCCAGCACACCCGGGACAGTGGGCAATCAGCCCCAGCATTTT.

A few counts support this clone. This chain uses TRBV28 with TRBJ2-6; D remains unclear. This CDR3 has 15 residues. CDR1 MDHEN and CDR2 SYDVKM come from the germline V gene. Trimming removed 4 bases from V and 4 bases from J, with 11 bases in between. The CDR3 loop is CASSSRRTGANVLTF. In DNA, the CDR3 is TGTGCCAGCAGTTCCCGTCGTACAGGGGCCAACGTCCTGACTTTC.

This clone was detected once. In nucleotides, the CDR3 is TGTGCCAGCAGTTACCTACTAGCGGGGGGGACAGATACGCAGTATTTT. It specifies CASSYLLAGGTDTQYF. V gene TRBV6-5 combines with J gene TRBJ2-3; 13 bases align to TRBD2. The V gene's germline CDR1 is MNHEY and CDR2 SVGAGI. V gave up 2 bases and J gave up 3 bases; unmatched junction bases: 2. This CDR3 has 16 amino acids.